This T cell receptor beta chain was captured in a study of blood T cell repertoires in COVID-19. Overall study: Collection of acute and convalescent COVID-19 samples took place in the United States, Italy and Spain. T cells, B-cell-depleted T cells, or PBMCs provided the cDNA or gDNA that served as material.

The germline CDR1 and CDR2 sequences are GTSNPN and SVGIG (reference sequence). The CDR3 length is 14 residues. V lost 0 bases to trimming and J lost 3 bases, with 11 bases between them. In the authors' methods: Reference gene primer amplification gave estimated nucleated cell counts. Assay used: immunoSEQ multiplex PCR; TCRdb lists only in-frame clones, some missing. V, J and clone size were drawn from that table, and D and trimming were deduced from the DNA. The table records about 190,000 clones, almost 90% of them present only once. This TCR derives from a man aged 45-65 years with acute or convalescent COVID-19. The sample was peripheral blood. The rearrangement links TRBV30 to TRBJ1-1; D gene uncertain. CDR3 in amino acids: CAWSVTVGDTEAFF. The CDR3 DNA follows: TGTGCCTGGAGTGTAACGGTTGGTGACACTGAAGCTTTCTTT.